The sample holds many counts of the clone carrying this TCR beta chain. This sample was included in a study of blood T cells in healthy people across ages. Germline CDR1 reads SGHRS; CDR2 reads YFSETQ. The CDR3 sequence is 15 residues long. J lost 7 bases, V lost 0 bases, and 10 bases had no gene match. Alongside a J-beta primer mix, a sample-barcoded 5' primer served in a second PCR lasting 7 to 11 cycles. TCRdb passed the 5' RACE reads through MiXCR, listing each CDR3 protein once. This table holds about 930,000 distinct CDR3 sequences, around 29% found once. The same data also went into a second study, on T cells of mothers and their children.

The TCR originated in a woman aged 40 to 49 in good health. The sequencing sample was made of blood. This chain links TRBV5-1 with TRBJ2-7, with 7 nucleotides matching TRBD2. In DNA form, the CDR3 reads TGCGCCAGCAGCTTGGTCGTGCGGGGGATACATGAGCAGTACTTC. Translated: CASSLVVRGIHEQYF.